This T cell receptor beta chain was retrieved from a study of persistence of HIV-infected CD4 T cells. Across the whole study: Suppressive ART had lasted a median of roughly eight years.

Of note for this clone: What it recognizes is unknown.

This CDR3 is 13 amino acids long. Germline CDR1 and CDR2: SNHLY and FYNNEI. V lost 8 bases and J lost 0, with 10 bases in between. The stimulus was an HIV-1 Gag 15-mer peptide pool, 0.9 to 1 ug/peptide/mL. Memory cells lacking CD40L and CD69 with high CD45RO were sorted. Adults with HIV-1 started suppressive ART while chronically infected. Donors had CD4+ T cell counts above 400 cells/uL and were CMV-seropositive. This was the immunoSEQ version 4 assay in survey mode. Template was genomic DNA at 10 ng/uL, with up to about 1 ug used per sample. Sequencing was performed with immunoSEQ multiplex PCR; in TCRdb, only in-frame clones are kept and a portion is missing. The sample records about 60,000 clones, less than 85% being singletons.

The sequence came from an adult man with HIV who was CMV-seropositive. This chain connects TRBV2 to TRBJ1-1, with a tentative D call TRBD1 (6 bases). The sequenced sample was CD4+ T cells sorted from PBMCs after roughly 18-hour stimulation, obtained from a patient who received antiretroviral therapy. CDR3 protein: CASQQGVNTEAFF. CDR3 nucleotides: TGTGCCAGCCAACAGGGAGTGAACACTGAAGCTTTCTTT.